This TCR beta chain derives from a study of cytomegalovirus exposure and HLA in healthy donors. As regards this clone: Its antigen is still unknown.

Study-level points and caveats: Researchers reported from a later analysis that most CMV-associated TCR beta chains appeared HLA-restricted. No immune exposure information besides CMV serostatus was available.

This PCR relied on a set of 60 Vbeta primers and 13 Jbeta primers. The protocol was immunoSEQ multiplex PCR, while the TCRdb copy is restricted to in-frame clones and leaves out a portion. The profile shows fewer than 200,000 clones, around 77% of them singletons. The J segment lost 4 bases and the V segment lost 4 bases, leaving 7 bases of the junction unmatched. CDR1 SGHRS and CDR2 YFSETQ come from the germline V gene. The CDR3 extends over 14 amino acids. The chain is built from TRBV5-1 and TRBJ2-7; TRBD2 matches at 8 bases. This sequence originates from a man aged 60 to 69 in good health and CMV-seronegative. Sequenced sample: PBMCs. The DNA for the CDR3 is TGCGCCAGCAGCAGGCCGGGACTAGTATACGAGCAGTACTTC. It is translated as CASSRPGLVYEQYF.